The present TCR beta chain was sequenced within a study of cytomegalovirus exposure and HLA in healthy donors. Study-level points and caveats: The study designated fewer than 200 TCR beta chains cytomegalovirus-associated.

In germline, CDR1 is SGHNT, CDR2 YENEEA. The CDR3 contains 13 residues. Trimming shortened V by 1 base and J by 4 bases, and 5 bases separated the two germline ends. Comments on this clone: Its matching antigen is unknown.

The protocol was immunoSEQ multiplex PCR, while the TCRdb copy is restricted to in-frame clones and leaves out a portion. The sample records more than 75,000 clones, 85% to 95% being singletons. Sample: PBMCs. The source of this sequence is a man aged 18-30 years in good health and CMV-seronegative. The chain joins TRBV11-3 to TRBJ1-3, with unresolved D. This chain's CDR3 is CASSLVLGNTIYF. The CDR3 DNA is TGTGCCAGCAGCTTAGTCCTCGGAAACACCATATATTTT.